The sequence of this T cell receptor beta chain was determined in a study of blood T cell repertoires in COVID-19. About the research overall: Spain, Italy and the United States supplied samples that represented acute and convalescent COVID-19. T cells, B-cell-depleted T cells, or PBMCs provided the cDNA or gDNA that served as material.

Methods used by the authors: Estimated nucleated cell counts came from reference gene primer amplification. The table came from immunoSEQ multiplex PCR; TCRdb's copy has only in-frame clones and leaves some out. V and J calls and clone size are given by that table; D and trimming were obtained from the DNA. The sample has around 88,000 clones, 81% seen once. The CDR3 spans 10 residues. V lost 2 bases and J lost 11, with 6 bases in between. Germline CDR1 reads MNHNY; CDR2 reads SVGAGI (reference sequence). The chain carries TRBV6-6 and TRBJ1-1; D call uncertain. The receptor's source is a man between 60 and 75 years old with acute or convalescent COVID-19. The sequenced sample consisted of peripheral blood. The CDR3 is CASSYPTAFF. In DNA, the CDR3 is TGTGCCAGCAGTTACCCTACGGCTTTCTTT.